A single sample is the source of the 30 T cell receptor beta chains below, sequenced in a study of graft-versus-host responses after intestinal transplantation (dated by TCRdb to the early 2020s). To prepare the library, the immunoSEQ multiplex PCR assay was applied. The immuneACCESS repertoire file appears here via TCRdb, limited to in-frame rearrangements. These files lack a portion of the clones; in checked studies, under half of the deficit traces to unresolved V genes, and the cause of the others is not known. The sample table lists about 120,000 clones, around 95% of them with a count of one. The ten largest make up more than 3% of the sample. No antigen has been assigned to these receptors. The time point label of this sample denotes: cells obtained before transplantation from donor or recipient. The sequencing here drew on unstimulated CD8+ T cells sorted from spleen or lymph node cells, taken before intestinal transplant. Receptors originate from a human donor who received an intestinal transplant.

J is TRBJ2-3 and V is TRBV28; D is uncertain. Between the trimmed V and J ends, which lost 4 bases and 6 bases, there was a span of 8 bases. This CDR3 region has 12 residues. Germline assignment: CDR1 MDHEN and CDR2 SYDVKM. The CDR3: CASSWSKDTQYF. DNA for the CDR3: TGTGCCAGCAGTTGGTCAAAGGATACGCAGTATTTT.

In its sample, this clone was seen a few times. In the same sample, other DNA sequences code for this CDR3. The rearrangement links TRBV18 to TRBJ2-5, with unresolved D. The CDR3 totals 11 residues. Trimming pared 3 bases from V and 5 bases from J, leaving 4 bases between. Germline V gene data show CDR1 as KGHSH and CDR2 as LQKENI. CDR3 amino acids: CASSPRETQYF. The CDR3 DNA follows: TGTGCCAGCTCACCTAGGGAGACCCAGTACTTC.

The V and J genes are TRBV4-1 and TRBJ2-2; 7 nucleotides match TRBD1. The germline V gene encodes CDR1 MGHRA and CDR2 YSYEKL. V lost 4 bases, J lost 3 bases, and 8 bases stayed unmatched. The CDR3 runs to 16 residues. The CDR3 sequence is CASSPGTGDHTGELFF. In nucleotides, the CDR3 is TGCGCCAGCAGCCCCGGAACAGGGGACCACACCGGGGAGCTGTTTTTT.

The chain carries TRBV15 and TRBJ1-2, with D perhaps TRBD1 (6 bases). This CDR3 has 16 residues. Between the trimmed V and J ends, which lost 5 bases and 4 bases, there was a span of 20 bases. Germline values: CDR1 LNHNV, CDR2 YYDKDF (reference sequence). This chain's CDR3 is CATSPSAGVTGYGYTF. The DNA of the CDR3 is TGTGCCACCAGCCCCTCCGCAGGGGTGACTGGCTATGGCTACACCTTC.

This chain joins TRBV28 and TRBJ1-5; the D gene is possibly TRBD1 (6 bases). The CDR3 spans 15 residues. V lost 7 bases and J lost 0, with 13 bases in between. The germline CDR1 and CDR2 sequences are MDHEN and SYDVKM. In DNA form, the CDR3 reads TGTGCCAGCAATACCCAGGGGTATAGCAATCAGCCCCAGCATTTT. Amino acids: CASNTQGYSNQPQHF.

Points on this clone: Sequence at one end of the junction differs from germline and may be a read error. The V call is TRBV7-7, the J call TRBJ2-7; 10 bases match TRBD1. CDR1 is SSHAT and CDR2 is FNYEAQ in the germline V gene (reference sequence). The CDR3 covers 13 residues. The CDR3: CASSPGQGDEQYF. The CDR3 nucleotides read TGTGCTAGCAGCCCCGGACAGGGGGACGAGCAGTACTTC.

The V gene is TRBV7-9, the J gene TRBJ1-2, with 7 bases aligning to TRBD1. The CDR3 totals 16 residues. The V gene's germline CDR1 is SEHNR and CDR2 FQNEAQ (reference sequence). With V trimmed by 2 bases and J by 6 bases, 12 bases remained unmatched. The CDR3 loop is CASSLSGTATLDGYTF. Here the CDR3 DNA reads TGTGCCAGCAGCTTATCCGGGACAGCCACTCTCGATGGCTACACCTTC.

The chain employs TRBV7-9 and TRBJ1-1; D might be TRBD1 (5 bases). From germline, CDR1 is SEHNR and CDR2 FQNEAQ (reference sequence). The CDR3 is 13 amino acids. V was clipped by 5 bases and J by 4 bases, with 11 bases between them. CDR3 nucleotide sequence: TGTGCCAGCAGCCCGGGTGGGGGCACTGAAGCTTTCTTT. This translates into CASSPGGGTEAFF.

This chain connects TRBV5-6 to TRBJ2-7, with 10 positions matching TRBD1. CDR1 SGHDT and CDR2 YYEEEE come from the germline V gene. Losses at the gene ends were 0 bases for V and 2 bases for J; bases not matched to a gene: 2. This CDR3 has 15 residues. CDR3 nucleotide sequence: TGTGCCAGCAGCTTGGGGACAGGGGGGGCCTACGAGCAGTACTTC. Its translation is CASSLGTGGAYEQYF.

The chain recombines TRBV28 with TRBJ1-4, with a tentative D call TRBD1 (5 bases). CDR1 and CDR2 (germline): MDHEN, SYDVKM. The CDR3 spans 13 residues. V was clipped by 2 bases and J by 13 bases, with 14 bases between them. CDR3 sequence reads: CASSLGLIGTLFF. CDR3 coding DNA: TGTGCCAGCAGTTTAGGTCTCATCGGGACACTGTTTTTT.

The chain combines TRBV4-1 with TRBJ2-3, with 8 nucleotides matching TRBD2. After removal of 3 bases from V and 2 bases from J, the junction contained 4 bases not matched to a gene. From germline, CDR1 is MGHRA and CDR2 YSYEKL. The CDR3 is 15 residues long. Written as DNA, the CDR3 is TGCGCCAGCAGCCAGGGACTAGTTATCACAGATACGCAGTATTTT. It yields the protein CASSQGLVITDTQYF.

The chain couples TRBV11-3 to TRBJ1-3; D not resolved. Germline V lookup: CDR1 SGHNT, CDR2 YENEEA. With 0 bases removed from V and 0 bases from J, the gap between germline ends came to 6 bases. The CDR3 extends over 15 amino acids. CDR3 loop: CASSLDTDSGNTIYF. CDR3 in DNA: TGTGCCAGCAGCTTAGATACGGACTCTGGAAACACCATATATTTT.

The rearrangement links TRBV5-1 to TRBJ2-7; D is possibly TRBD1 (6 bases). The germline V and J ends were trimmed by 0 bases and 7 bases, with 17 bases remaining between them. CDR1 is SGHRS, CDR2 YFSETQ, per germline. The CDR3 sequence is 15 residues long. CDR3 loop: CASSLATRGALEQYF. The CDR3, as DNA: TGCGCCAGCAGCTTGGCCACCAGGGGCGCGTTGGAGCAGTACTTC.

The chain has TRBV20-1 and TRBJ2-1; D gene ambiguous. This CDR3 region has 10 residues. The germline V gene has CDR1 DFQATT and CDR2 SNEGSKA (reference sequence). V lost 7 bases, J lost 9 bases, and 10 bases lay in between. The CDR3 loop reads CSGNSGEQFF. CDR3 nucleotide sequence: TGCAGTGGGAACTCGGGTGAGCAGTTCTTC.

This clone was counted a single time. The chain joins TRBV11-2 to TRBJ2-5, with 8 bases matching TRBD2. There are 15 residues in the CDR3. V dropped 6 bases and J dropped 5; count of bases not matched to a gene: 11. CDR1 and CDR2 (germline): SGHAT, FQNNGV. CDR3 amino acids: CASSLPGLGVETQYF. The CDR3 DNA reads TGTGCCAGCAGTTTACCGGGACTAGGTGTCGAGACCCAGTACTTC.

V gene TRBV11-1 combines with J gene TRBJ2-1; 9 positions agree with TRBD2. The CDR3 consists of 17 residues. CDR1 is SGHAT, CDR2 FQDESV, per germline (reference sequence). V dropped 3 bases and J dropped 0; count of bases not matched to a gene: 6. The CDR3 protein is CASSFDPRGGSYNEQFF. The CDR3 DNA sequence: TGTGCCAGCAGCTTCGACCCGCGGGGGGGCTCCTACAATGAGCAGTTCTTC.

V usage is TRBV21-1 and J usage is TRBJ1-5; the table names TRBD1, a call not compared with the DNA. TRBV21-1 is a pseudogene. The CDR3 covers 15 residues. The CDR3 DNA reads TGTGCCAGCAATCCACAGGGGGATTGCAATCAGCCCCAGCATTTT. This sequence encodes CASNPQGDCNQPQHF.

This chain joins TRBV6-5 and TRBJ2-7; TRBD2 agrees at 9 bases. The CDR3 contains 13 residues. Losses at the gene ends were 8 bases for V and 1 base for J; bases not matched to a gene: 3. Per the germline V gene, CDR1 is MNHEY and CDR2 is SVGAGI. CDR3 nucleotides: TGTGCCAGCCGACTAGCGGCTTCCTACGAGCAGTACTTC. This gives the protein CASRLAASYEQYF.

This clone has only a few counts. The chain is built from TRBV21-1 and TRBJ1-4. TRBV21-1 is termed a pseudogene. The CDR3 runs to 15 residues. DNA for the CDR3: TGTGCCAGCAGCAAAAGTGAGGGTGGTAATGAAAAACTGTTTTTT. It codes for CASSKSEGGNEKLFF.

This chain connects TRBV28 to TRBJ2-7; TRBD1 matches 9 bases. The CDR3 runs 14 residues. Germline V gene lookup returns CDR1 MDHEN and CDR2 SYDVKM. V shed 6 bases, J shed 0 bases, and the junction held 3 bases outside the gene matches. The CDR3 coding sequence is TGTGCCAGCAGGGGGACAGGGTCCTCCTACGAGCAGTACTTC. Protein product: CASRGTGSSYEQYF.

This clone occurred a few times. The chain joins TRBV7-9 to TRBJ1-3; a possible D gene is TRBD1 (6 bases). The V and J ends lost 6 bases and 2 bases respectively, with 14 bases between them. The germline V gene has CDR1 SEHNR and CDR2 FQNEAQ (reference sequence). The CDR3 has 15 amino acids. The CDR3 is CASRKGGGPGNTIYF. The CDR3 DNA sequence: TGTGCCAGCAGGAAAGGAGGGGGTCCTGGAAACACCATATATTTT.

The chain recombines TRBV4-1 with TRBJ2-7, with 11 positions matching TRBD2. Germline V gene data show CDR1 as MGHRA and CDR2 as YSYEKL. Trimming removed 3 bases from V and 1 base from J; junction bases left unmatched: 2. CDR3 length equals 15 residues. The CDR3 DNA reads TGCGCCAGCAGCCATCTAGCGGGAGGTTCCTACGAGCAGTACTTC. Its translation is CASSHLAGGSYEQYF.

The chain joins TRBV5-1 to TRBJ1-1; unclear D gene. The CDR3 length is 14 residues. CDR1 and CDR2 from the germline V gene are SGHRS and YFSETQ. Trimming took 0 bases from V and 1 from J, leaving 7 bases between them. CDR3 nucleotides: TGCGCCAGCAGCTTGGACAGAGCGAACACTGAAGCTTTCTTT. Its protein product is CASSLDRANTEAFF.

The J gene is TRBJ2-1, the V gene TRBV4-3; D is unresolved. Trimming removed 0 bases from V and 0 bases from J, with 9 bases in between. This CDR3 region has 16 residues. The germline V gene has CDR1 LGHNA and CDR2 YSLEER. CDR3 sequence: CASSQEDLSSYNEQFF. In nucleotides, the CDR3 is TGCGCCAGCAGCCAAGAGGACCTGAGCTCCTACAATGAGCAGTTCTTC.

The chain uses TRBV27 and TRBJ2-7; a possible D gene is TRBD2 (6 bases). The CDR3 sequence is 15 residues long. Trimming took 2 bases from V and 3 from J, leaving 14 bases between them. Per germline, CDR1 MNHEY and CDR2 SMNVEV (reference sequence). The CDR3 DNA reads TGTGCCAGCAGTTTAGTTCGGGAGATAATCTACGAGCAGTACTTC. This encodes CASSLVREIIYEQYF.

This chain joins TRBV7-3 and TRBJ1-1; D not certain. The CDR3 spans 13 residues. Germline-derived CDR1 and CDR2 are SGHTA and FQGTGA. Trimming stripped 2 bases from V and 3 bases from J, with 7 bases between. The CDR3 region has the DNA TGTGCCAGCAGCTTATACGGGGACACTGAAGCTTTCTTT. This codes for CASSLYGDTEAFF.

The chain recombines TRBV13 with TRBJ1-2; maybe TRBD1 (5 bases). The CDR3 sequence is 15 residues long. V was shortened by 0 bases and J by 6 bases, with 14 bases between the two germline ends. Germline CDR1 reads PRHDT; CDR2 reads FYEKMQ (reference sequence). CDR3 protein: CASSLGGRQGNGYTF. The CDR3 bases are TGTGCCAGCAGCTTAGGCGGCCGGCAGGGCAATGGCTACACCTTC. Filled out from reference TRBV13 and TRBJ1-2, the complete variable domain reads AAGVIQSPRHLIKEKRETATLKCYPIPRHDTVYWYQQGPGQDPQFLISFYEKMQSDKGSIPDRFSAQQFSDYHSELNMSSLELGDSALYFCASSLGGRQGNGYTFGSGTRLTVV.

This clone came up once. This chain uses TRBV21-1 with TRBJ1-5; the table's D call TRBD1 went unverified against the DNA. TRBV21-1 is tagged as a pseudogene. The CDR3 sequence is 18 residues long. The CDR3 protein is CASSRDRGPNYSNQPQHF. As DNA, the CDR3 is TGTGCCAGCAGCAGGGACAGGGGGCCTAATTATAGCAATCAGCCCCAGCATTTT.

The chain is built from TRBV13 and TRBJ2-5, with a weak D call TRBD2 (5 bases). The J call may be incorrect, as the DNA end agrees better with TRBJ2-7. CDR3 size: 15 residues. CDR1 PRHDT and CDR2 FYEKMQ come from the germline V gene (reference sequence). Written as DNA, the CDR3 is TGTGCCAGCAGCCAAAGAGGGCCCATTAAATACGAGCAGTACTTC. Protein: CASSQRGPIKYEQYF.

The chain uses TRBV6-6 and TRBJ1-6, with D possibly being TRBD1 (5 bases). Germline V lookup: CDR1 MNHNY, CDR2 SVGAGI (reference sequence). There are 14 residues in the CDR3. V shed 1 base and J shed 14 bases, with 15 bases lying between them. DNA for the CDR3: TGTGCCAGCAGTTACTGGGGCCCCCCAGGGACCCTCCACTTT. Translated, it gives CASSYWGPPGTLHF.